The 29 T cell receptor beta chains presented below share a single source sample, sequenced in a study of TIL therapy for anti-PD-1-resistant metastatic lung cancer. Time point in this sample: pre-treatment sample, taken before nivolumab and TIL therapy. This was the immunoSEQ v3 assay. The method was immunoSEQ multiplex PCR; TCRdb's version includes in-frame clones alone and lacks a portion of them. The repertoire holds 15,000 to 20,000 clones, around four fifths seen once, with under 2.5% in the top ten. The sequencing here drew on blood, taken at baseline. These receptors originate from a person between 25 and 80 years old with non-small cell lung cancer.

The chain uses TRBV4-3 and TRBJ1-4; no clear D. The CDR3 runs to 16 residues. From germline, CDR1 is LGHNA and CDR2 YSLEER. Trimming left V 2 bases short and J 4 bases short, with 14 bases between. CDR3: CASSQTTRPINEKLFF. CDR3 DNA sequence: TGCGCCAGCAGCCAAACAACCCGGCCGATTAATGAAAAACTGTTTTTT.

The chain links TRBV19 to TRBJ2-2; D is ambiguous. The CDR3 has 14 residues. CDR1 LNHDA and CDR2 SQIVND come from the germline V gene (reference sequence). Trimming took off 6 bases at V and 1 base at J, with 9 bases between the two ends. The CDR3 nucleotides are TGTGCCAGTAGACCAAGGGAGAACACCGGGGAGCTGTTTTTT. The encoded protein is CASRPRENTGELFF.

The V gene is TRBV6-6, the J gene TRBJ1-1, with no clear D. Trimming removed 2 bases from V and 0 bases from J, with 7 bases in between. CDR3 length: 14 residues. Germline V gives CDR1 MNHNY, CDR2 SVGAGI (reference sequence). The CDR3 protein is CASSYGSLNTEAFF. The CDR3, as DNA: TGTGCCAGCAGTTACGGAAGCCTGAACACTGAAGCTTTCTTT.

The chain joins TRBV7-2 to TRBJ2-2, with 11 bases matching TRBD2. The CDR3 consists of 17 residues. Looked up from germline, CDR1 is SGHTA and CDR2 is FQGNSA. Trimming at V came to 4 bases and at J to 5 bases, leaving 9 bases not matched to a gene. CDR3 residues: CASSSTPLAGGTGELFF. The DNA of the CDR3 is TGTGCCAGCAGCTCAACCCCCCTAGCGGGGGGTACCGGGGAGCTGTTTTTT.

The chain combines TRBV29-1 with TRBJ2-7; TRBD2 matches 9 bases. Germline CDR1 is SQVTM and CDR2 is ANQGSEA. Losses at the gene ends were 4 bases for V and 4 bases for J; bases not matched to a gene: 5. The CDR3 sequence is 13 residues long. Written as DNA, the CDR3 is TGCAGCGTTGCCCCTAGCGGGACGTACGAGCAGTACTTC. This gives the protein CSVAPSGTYEQYF.

CDR3: CAWSLGGRGPNQPQHF. The CDR3 DNA sequence: TGTGCCTGGAGTCTTGGGGGCCGGGGTCCCAATCAGCCCCAGCATTTT. The chain recombines TRBV30 with TRBJ1-5, with a weak D call TRBD1 (6 bases). Germline V gives CDR1 GTSNPN, CDR2 SVGIG (reference sequence). This CDR3 is 16 amino acids long. Trimming left V 2 bases short and J 3 bases short, with 17 bases between. Variable domain in full (rest from reference TRBV30 and TRBJ1-5): SQTIHQWPATLVQPVGSPLSLECTVEGTSNPNLYWYRQAAGRGLQLLFYSVGIGQISSEVPQNLSASRPQDRQFILSSKKLLLSDSGFYLCAWSLGGRGPNQPQHFGDGTRLSIL.

The V call is TRBV4-3, the J call TRBJ1-3, with TRBD1 as a possible D gene (5 bases). CDR1 LGHNA and CDR2 YSLEER come from the germline V gene. Trimming pared 0 bases from V and 0 bases from J, leaving 9 bases between. This CDR3 is 16 amino acids long. In nucleotides, the CDR3 is TGCGCCAGCAGCCAAGATTGGGGGGGCTCTGGAAACACCATATATTTT. This gives the protein CASSQDWGGSGNTIYF.

This sequence joins TRBV5-1 and TRBJ1-2; maybe TRBD1 (6 bases). With 0 bases removed from V and 3 bases from J, the gap between germline ends came to 12 bases. The CDR3 is 15 residues long. The germline CDR1 and CDR2 sequences are SGHRS and YFSETQ. Written as DNA, the CDR3 is TGCGCCAGCAGCTTGGTCCCGGACAGCCACTATGGCTACACCTTC. Translating it yields CASSLVPDSHYGYTF.

The chain is built from TRBV4-2 and TRBJ2-3; D perhaps matches TRBD1 (6 bases). The germline V and J ends were trimmed by 0 bases and 6 bases, with 10 bases remaining between them. This CDR3 has 14 amino acids. The V gene's germline CDR1 is LGHNA and CDR2 YNFKEQ. The CDR3 loop reads CASSQDGQRDTQYF. As DNA, the CDR3 is TGTGCCAGCAGCCAAGACGGACAGCGGGATACGCAGTATTTT.

The chain couples TRBV9 to TRBJ2-1; 14 nucleotides match TRBD2. V was pared by 3 bases and J by 8 bases, with 4 bases of the junction left unmatched. CDR1 is SGDLS, CDR2 YYNGEE, per germline. This CDR3 comprises 15 residues. CDR3 coding DNA: TGTGCCAGCAGCGCCCGACTAGCGGGAGGGGATGAGCAGTTCTTC. It translates to CASSARLAGGDEQFF.

The chain has TRBV30 and TRBJ1-5; D uncertain. The germline V gene has CDR1 GTSNPN and CDR2 SVGIG (reference sequence). The CDR3 is 13 residues long. Trimming removed 2 bases from V and 4 bases from J, with 9 bases in between. The chain's CDR3 is CAWSQEQNQPQHF. For the CDR3, the DNA is TGTGCCTGGAGTCAGGAGCAAAATCAGCCCCAGCATTTT. The full variable domain, rest sourced from reference TRBV30 and TRBJ1-5, is SQTIHQWPATLVQPVGSPLSLECTVEGTSNPNLYWYRQAAGRGLQLLFYSVGIGQISSEVPQNLSASRPQDRQFILSSKKLLLSDSGFYLCAWSQEQNQPQHFGDGTRLSIL.

This clone has just a few counts. The chain couples TRBV5-1 to TRBJ2-5, with 8 bases identical to TRBD1. CDR1 is SGHRS, CDR2 YFSETQ, per germline. This CDR3 comprises 14 residues. V lost 1 base to trimming and J lost 3 bases; unmatched junction nucleotides: 2. The CDR3 here is CASSLQDREETQYF. CDR3 DNA: TGCGCCAGCAGCTTGCAGGACAGGGAAGAGACCCAGTACTTC.

The rearrangement uses TRBV7-7 and TRBJ2-3; D is undetermined. This CDR3 region has 13 residues. V was clipped by 3 bases and J by 3 bases, with 7 bases between them. Per the germline V gene, CDR1 is SSHAT and CDR2 is FNYEAQ (reference sequence). CDR3 in DNA: TGTGCCAGCAGCTTGGACCTTACAGATACGCAGTATTTT. Amino acid sequence: CASSLDLTDTQYF.

V gene TRBV21-1 combines with J gene TRBJ2-5; the table's D call, TRBD2, has no DNA check behind it. TRBV21-1 is an annotated pseudogene. There are 18 residues in the CDR3. The CDR3 DNA follows: TGTGCCAGCAGCAATAGCGGGAGGGCCGGGGACGATAGAGAGACCCAGTACTTC. It encodes CASSNSGRAGDDRETQYF.

This clone was seen only once. V gene TRBV9 combines with J gene TRBJ2-1, with TRBD2 matching over 8 bases. Germline CDR1 is SGDLS and CDR2 is YYNGEE. The CDR3 consists of 20 residues. The V gene end was trimmed by 0 bases and the J gene end by 1 base; junction bases not matched to a gene: 15. The CDR3 nucleotides read TGTGCCAGCAGCGTAGCTTTTTCATTCGCCGGGACTAGATCCTACAATGAGCAGTTCTTC. It is translated as CASSVAFSFAGTRSYNEQFF. Full variable domain (missing parts from reference TRBV9 and TRBJ2-1): DSGVTQTPKHLITATGQRVTLRCSPRSGDLSVYWYQQSLDQGLQFLIQYYNGEERAKGNILERFSAQQFPDLHSELNLSSLELGDSALYFCASSVAFSFAGTRSYNEQFFGPGTRLTVL.

The chain joins TRBV5-1 to TRBJ2-7, with 7 positions matching TRBD1. The germline V gene has CDR1 SGHRS and CDR2 YFSETQ. The CDR3 has 13 amino acids. The V segment lost 0 bases and the J segment 6 bases; nucleotides outside the gene matches: 3. As DNA, the CDR3 is TGCGCCAGCAGCTTGGGACAGGGTAGCGAGCAGTACTTC. Translating gives CASSLGQGSEQYF.

J is TRBJ2-1 and V is TRBV4-1; D is perhaps TRBD2 (5 bases). The germline CDR1 and CDR2 sequences are MGHRA and YSYEKL. This CDR3 is built from 17 residues. The V gene lost 0 bases and the J gene lost 5 bases, with 17 bases spanning the gap. The CDR3 region has the DNA TGCGCCAGCAGCCAAGATCGCACCTTTATCGGGGACAATGAGCAGTTCTTC. Translating it yields CASSQDRTFIGDNEQFF.

The chain joins TRBV27 to TRBJ2-5; D ambiguous. Deletions cut 3 bases from V and 4 bases from J, with 3 bases between. Per germline, CDR1 MNHEY and CDR2 SMNVEV (reference sequence). The CDR3 length is 11 residues. The CDR3 loop is CASSFAETQYF. CDR3 bases: TGTGCCAGCAGTTTCGCAGAGACCCAGTACTTC.

The table lists this clone with a few counts. The genes are TRBV10-1 and TRBJ1-4; D gene unclear. The germline CDR1 and CDR2 sequences are WNHNN and SYGVQD (reference sequence). The CDR3 spans 11 residues. V lost 3 bases and J 5 bases, leaving 1 base between the germline ends. The CDR3 nucleotides read TGCGCCAGCAGTGACAATGAAAAACTGTTTTTT. As protein: CASSDNEKLFF.

The J gene is TRBJ2-1, the V gene TRBV14, with 7 bases identical to TRBD2. Trimming removed 3 bases from V and 8 bases from J; junction bases left unmatched: 7. Germline values: CDR1 SGHDN, CDR2 FVKESK. The CDR3 runs to 14 residues. The CDR3 sequence: CASSHPTSRDEQFF. In DNA form, the CDR3 reads TGTGCCAGCAGCCACCCGACTAGCAGGGATGAGCAGTTCTTC.

The chain employs TRBV7-2 and TRBJ1-5; D is possibly TRBD1 (6 bases). The CDR3 consists of 15 residues. V lost 4 bases and J lost 1, with 11 bases in between. The germline CDR1 and CDR2 sequences are SGHTA and FQGNSA. Written as DNA, the CDR3 is TGTGCCAGCAGCTGGGACAACCAAAGCAATCAGCCCCAGCATTTT. Amino acid sequence: CASSWDNQSNQPQHF.

The chain recombines TRBV5-5 with TRBJ1-3; D gene unclear. Trimming left V 1 base short and J 4 bases short, with 6 bases between. The CDR3 length is 13 residues. CDR1 and CDR2 from the germline V gene are SGHKS and YYEKEE (reference sequence). In DNA, the CDR3 is TGTGCCAGCAGCTTGCTTTTGGGAAACACCATATATTTT. Encoded protein: CASSLLLGNTIYF.

The chain employs TRBV19 and TRBJ2-5; a weak D match, TRBD1 (5 bases). The end of the DNA fits TRBJ2-7 better, so the J call may be wrong. The CDR3 is made up of 13 amino acids. Germline V gene data show CDR1 as LNHDA and CDR2 as SQIVND (reference sequence). The CDR3 loop is CASSRDSSYEQYF. As DNA, the CDR3 is TGTGCCAGTAGTCGCGACAGCTCCTACGAGCAGTACTTC.

The CDR3 DNA follows: TGCGCCAGCAGCGTTTCTAGCGGGGGTATCTACGAGCAGTACTTC. Translating gives CASSVSSGGIYEQYF. This chain connects TRBV5-1 to TRBJ2-7; 10 bases match TRBD2. The V gene end was trimmed by 4 bases and the J gene end by 3 bases; junction bases not matched to a gene: 7. The germline gives CDR1 SGHRS, CDR2 YFSETQ. The CDR3 is 15 residues long.

V usage is TRBV19 and J usage is TRBJ2-3; 10 bases match TRBD2. CDR1 LNHDA and CDR2 SQIVND come from the germline V gene (reference sequence). The CDR3 length is 14 residues. Losses at the gene ends were 9 bases for V and 4 bases for J; bases not matched to a gene: 7. CDR3 sequence: CASKGLAVADTQYF. CDR3 coding DNA: TGTGCCAGCAAAGGACTAGCGGTTGCAGATACGCAGTATTTT. The full variable domain, rest sourced from reference TRBV19 and TRBJ2-3, is DGGITQSPKYLFRKEGQNVTLSCEQNLNHDAMYWYRQDPGQGLRLIYYSQIVNDFQKGDIAEGYSVSREKKESFPLTVTSAQKNPTAFYLCASKGLAVADTQYFGPGTRLTVL.

This rearrangement joins TRBV18 to TRBJ2-7; D uncertain. Trimming took off 2 bases at V and 7 bases at J, with 12 bases between the two ends. The CDR3 sequence is 13 residues long. The germline gives CDR1 KGHSH, CDR2 LQKENI. In DNA form, the CDR3 reads TGTGCCAGCTCACCAGGCACCTCGGAGGAGCAGTACTTC. The encoded protein is CASSPGTSEEQYF.

V and J are TRBV5-1 and TRBJ2-3; either TRBD1 or TRBD2 may fit D (7 bases each). Trimming cost V 3 bases and J 1 base, with 15 bases left between them. The CDR3 consists of 16 residues. CDR1 SGHRS and CDR2 YFSETQ come from the germline V gene. CDR3 in amino acids: CASSSQGRGGTDTQYF. The CDR3 bases are TGCGCCAGCAGCTCACAGGGGAGGGGTGGCACAGATACGCAGTATTTT.

The chain combines TRBV7-2 with TRBJ1-1; a weak D match, TRBD1 (5 bases). CDR1 SGHTA and CDR2 FQGNSA come from the germline V gene. Trimming shortened V by 3 bases and J by 1 base, and 6 bases separated the two germline ends. The CDR3 is 13 residues long. Here the CDR3 DNA reads TGTGCCAGCAGCTTGACAGAGAACACTGAAGCTTTCTTT. This gives the protein CASSLTENTEAFF.

This chain joins TRBV6-6 and TRBJ2-2; possibly TRBD1 for D (7 bases). The CDR3 covers 15 residues. Germline CDR1 MNHNY, CDR2 SVGAGI (reference sequence). The germline V and J ends were trimmed by 6 bases and 4 bases, with 15 bases remaining between them. The CDR3 sequence is CASRMLRGATGELFF. CDR3 nucleotides: TGTGCCAGCAGGATGCTCAGGGGGGCCACCGGGGAGCTGTTTTTT.